These 23 T cell receptor beta chains originate from one sample sequenced in a study of radiation and T cells in renal cell carcinoma. Treatment here: treatment-naive control, cytoreductive nephrectomy. Some clones are missing from TCRdb's copy, which holds only in-frame ones; the method was immunoSEQ multiplex PCR. The repertoire includes approximately 21,000 clones, more than 50% of them detected once, and about a fifth sits in the top ten. The sequencing used tumor tissue, collected from a patient whose treatment was nephrectomy without radiotherapy. Receptors were obtained from a human donor with renal cell carcinoma.

The chain couples TRBV6-5 to TRBJ1-2; D unresolved. There are 13 residues in the CDR3. The V and J ends lost 3 bases and 5 bases respectively, with 10 bases between them. Per the germline V gene, CDR1 is MNHEY and CDR2 is SVGAGI. The CDR3 loop reads CASSYSAVYGYTF. For the CDR3, the DNA is TGTGCCAGCAGTTATTCTGCCGTTTATGGCTACACCTTC.

The chain combines TRBV19 with TRBJ1-5, with 7 bases aligning to TRBD1. Unmatched junction bases numbered 12, after V lost 10 bases and J lost 6 bases. Germline assignment: CDR1 LNHDA and CDR2 SQIVND (reference sequence). This CDR3 has 14 residues. DNA for the CDR3: TGTGCCACTGGACAGGTCGGACACGGTCAGCCCCAGCATTTT. Its protein is CATGQVGHGQPQHF. The full variable domain, completed using reference TRBV19 and TRBJ1-5, is DGGITQSPKYLFRKEGQNVTLSCEQNLNHDAMYWYRQDPGQGLRLIYYSQIVNDFQKGDIAEGYSVSREKKESFPLTVTSAQKNPTAFYLCATGQVGHGQPQHFGDGTRLSIL.

The rearrangement uses TRBV30 and TRBJ1-1; D is undetermined. The CDR3 is 13 residues long. Trimming shortened V by 0 bases and J by 0 bases, and 5 bases separated the two germline ends. Germline V CDR1 and CDR2: GTSNPN, SVGIG (reference sequence). CDR3 amino acids: CAWSVAVNTEAFF. In nucleotides, the CDR3 is TGTGCCTGGAGTGTAGCGGTGAACACTGAAGCTTTCTTT. Full variable domain (outside the CDR3, taken from reference TRBV30 and TRBJ1-1): SQTIHQWPATLVQPVGSPLSLECTVEGTSNPNLYWYRQAAGRGLQLLFYSVGIGQISSEVPQNLSASRPQDRQFILSSKKLLLSDSGFYLCAWSVAVNTEAFFGQGTRLTVV.

This chain uses TRBV5-4 with TRBJ2-3; 10 positions agree with TRBD1. The germline V gene has CDR1 SGHNT and CDR2 YYREEE (reference sequence). The CDR3 runs to 15 residues. V shed 5 bases and J 5 bases; nucleotides not matched to a gene: 8. For the CDR3, the DNA is TGTGCCAGCAGTTCGCCGGGACAGGGGTTAGATACGCAGTATTTT. It codes for CASSSPGQGLDTQYF.

CDR3 residues: CASSSDRQGGYTF. DNA of the CDR3: TGTGCCAGCAGCTCCGACCGACAGGGTGGCTACACCTTC. The chain recombines TRBV7-2 with TRBJ1-2, with 7 bases that match TRBD1. V lost 4 bases and J lost 7; bases outside the gene matches: 6. In germline, CDR1 is SGHTA, CDR2 FQGNSA. This CDR3 spans 13 amino acids.

The J gene is TRBJ2-7, the V gene TRBV29-1, with D perhaps TRBD1 (6 bases). Trimming pared 3 bases from V and 6 bases from J, leaving 12 bases between. Germline values: CDR1 SQVTM, CDR2 ANQGSEA. This CDR3 spans 12 amino acids. Here the CDR3 reads CSVEGAGTEQYF. The CDR3 DNA sequence: TGCAGCGTTGAGGGGGCCGGTACCGAGCAGTACTTC.

The rearrangement links TRBV7-9 to TRBJ2-7, with D possibly called TRBD1 or TRBD2 (5 bases each). The germline V and J ends were trimmed by 3 bases and 0 bases, with 9 bases remaining between them. The CDR3 loop spans 14 amino acids. Germline V gene sequence: CDR1 SEHNR, CDR2 FQNEAQ (reference sequence). The CDR3 region has the DNA TGTGCCAGCAGCTTGGGGGTTCCCTCCTACGAGCAGTACTTC. Its protein is CASSLGVPSYEQYF.

The rearrangement uses TRBV19 and TRBJ2-5, with TRBD1 matching over 8 bases. The V segment lost 10 bases and the J segment 3 bases; nucleotides outside the gene matches: 4. The CDR3 consists of 12 residues. The V gene's germline CDR1 is LNHDA and CDR2 SQIVND (reference sequence). Here the CDR3 reads CATGQGKETQYF. In nucleotides, the CDR3 is TGTGCCACCGGACAGGGAAAAGAGACCCAGTACTTC.

This clone was observed a handful of times. This chain joins TRBV9 and TRBJ1-1; unclear D gene. Germline V CDR1 and CDR2: SGDLS, YYNGEE. The CDR3 spans 13 residues. The V gene lost 0 bases and the J gene lost 1 base, with 4 bases spanning the gap. DNA of the CDR3: TGTGCCAGCAGCGTAGGGAAGAACACTGAAGCTTTCTTT. Protein product: CASSVGKNTEAFF.

The chain carries TRBV6-5 and TRBJ1-1; 7 nucleotides match TRBD1. Germline V gives CDR1 MNHEY, CDR2 SVGAGI. CDR3 length equals 14 residues. Unmatched junction bases numbered 8, after V lost 4 bases and J lost 6 bases. The CDR3 DNA follows: TGTGCCAGCAGTTCCCAGGGGGGGACGCCTGAAGCTTTCTTT. This translates into CASSSQGGTPEAFF.

This clone was seen once. The chain couples TRBV18 to TRBJ2-5, with D possibly called TRBD1 or TRBD2 (6 bases each). Germline values: CDR1 KGHSH, CDR2 LQKENI. V lost 5 bases and J lost 4, with 17 bases in between. The CDR3 is 15 amino acids. The CDR3 DNA follows: TGTGCCAGCTCAGCGACGTCGGGGGCTCTAGAGACCCAGTACTTC. Its protein product is CASSATSGALETQYF.

The rearrangement uses TRBV6-1 and TRBJ2-2; D remains ambiguous. The CDR3 runs to 16 residues. The ends were cut back, 3 bases at V and 1 base at J, with 12 bases in the middle. Germline CDR1 and CDR2: MNHNS and SASEGT. The CDR3 is CASSDLRMMNTGELFF. CDR3 bases: TGTGCCAGCAGTGATTTACGGATGATGAACACCGGGGAGCTGTTTTTT.

This clone is categorized as medium-sized. The V call is TRBV18, the J call TRBJ2-1; D gene ambiguous. In germline, CDR1 is KGHSH, CDR2 LQKENI. The CDR3 spans 13 residues. V shed 6 bases and J shed 0 bases, with 6 bases lying between them. The CDR3 loop reads CASSPYSYNEQFF. The CDR3 coding sequence is TGTGCCAGCTCCCCGTACTCCTACAATGAGCAGTTCTTC.

This clone qualifies as medium-sized. Different DNA sequences within this sample yield the same CDR3. The chain combines TRBV7-6 with TRBJ1-1, with no clear D. V lost 1 base to trimming and J lost 0 bases, with 6 bases between them. Germline CDR1 reads SGHVS; CDR2 reads FNYEAQ. CDR3 size: 14 residues. This CDR3 reads CASSLGPMNTEAFF. DNA for the CDR3: TGTGCCAGCAGCTTAGGACCGATGAACACTGAAGCTTTCTTT.

The rearrangement joins TRBV4-3 to TRBJ2-2, with TRBD2 identical over 16 bases. CDR3 length equals 16 residues. The V gene's germline CDR1 is LGHNA and CDR2 YSLEER. The junction had 1 base not matched to a gene; V was cut back by 4 bases and J by 5 bases. CDR3 region: CASSLGLAGGTGELFF. The CDR3 DNA sequence: TGCGCCAGCAGCCTGGGACTAGCGGGGGGGACCGGGGAGCTGTTTTTT.

This clone occurred a few times. The V gene is TRBV4-2, the J gene TRBJ2-7, with D uncertain. The germline gives CDR1 LGHNA, CDR2 YNFKEQ. The CDR3 runs to 14 residues. Trimming stripped 1 base from V and 6 bases from J, with 13 bases between. CDR3 nucleotide sequence: TGTGCCAGCAGCCAAGGGAGTGGGTTCGGCGAGCAGTACTTC. This gives the protein CASSQGSGFGEQYF.

The V call is TRBV6-1, the J call TRBJ2-7; TRBD2 matches 8 bases. V gave up 4 bases and J gave up 0 bases; unmatched junction bases: 14. CDR3 length equals 18 residues. Germline assignment: CDR1 MNHNS and CDR2 SASEGT. CDR3 sequence: CASSASWAGGTSSYEQYF. The CDR3 bases are TGTGCCAGCAGTGCCTCCTGGGCGGGGGGAACTAGCTCCTACGAGCAGTACTTC.

The V and J genes are TRBV5-1 and TRBJ2-3; D is perhaps TRBD1 (6 bases). The germline V gene has CDR1 SGHRS and CDR2 YFSETQ. V lost 0 bases to trimming and J lost 5 bases, with 10 bases between them. This CDR3 contains 14 residues. CDR3 sequence: CASSLDREGDTQYF. The CDR3 DNA follows: TGCGCCAGCAGCTTGGACAGGGAAGGAGATACGCAGTATTTT.

This clone was seen ten or more times. The gene calls are TRBV11-2 and TRBJ2-1; no definite D call. CDR1 and CDR2 from the germline V gene are SGHAT and FQNNGV. V lost 3 bases and J lost 6, with 12 bases in between. CDR3 size: 14 residues. The CDR3 protein is CASSFYGLGNEQFF. Here the CDR3 DNA reads TGTGCCAGCAGCTTTTACGGGCTCGGCAATGAGCAGTTCTTC.

The chain couples TRBV18 to TRBJ1-2; no clear D. CDR1 and CDR2 from the germline V gene are KGHSH and LQKENI. CDR3 size: 13 residues. V lost 5 bases, J lost 5 bases, and 12 bases lay in between. The DNA of the CDR3 is TGTGCCAGCTCATACCGGGAAACTTATGGCTACACCTTC. Encoded protein: CASSYRETYGYTF.

V usage is TRBV6-1 and J usage is TRBJ1-1, with D possibly matching TRBD1 (6 bases). V was clipped by 6 bases and J by 10 bases, with 18 bases between them. The CDR3 spans 13 residues. The germline V gene has CDR1 MNHNS and CDR2 SASEGT. CDR3 in amino acids: CASRDSAARGAFF. For the CDR3, the DNA is TGTGCCAGCAGGGACAGCGCGGCTAGGGGAGCTTTCTTT.

This clone was seen a handful of times. This chain links TRBV18 with TRBJ1-4, with no clear D. Per the germline V gene, CDR1 is KGHSH and CDR2 is LQKENI. CDR3 size: 13 residues. The germline V and J ends were trimmed by 1 base and 8 bases, with 8 bases remaining between them. For the CDR3, the DNA is TGTGCCAGCTCACCACAAGGTTTGGAAAAACTGTTTTTT. Translated, it gives CASSPQGLEKLFF.

This clone was recorded a few times. J is TRBJ1-5 and V is TRBV7-8; D not certain. The V and J ends lost 1 base and 8 bases respectively, with 9 bases between them. CDR1 is SGHVS and CDR2 is FQNEAQ in the germline V gene. This CDR3 spans 13 amino acids. CDR3 in amino acids: CASSLVRLEPQHF. CDR3 coding DNA: TGTGCCAGCAGCTTAGTCAGGTTGGAGCCCCAGCATTTT.